This TCR beta chain was identified during a study of blood T cell repertoires in COVID-19. Study details: The United States, Italy and Spain provided the acute and convalescent COVID-19 samples. In each case, the material was cDNA or gDNA derived from T cells, B-cell-depleted T cells, or PBMCs.

As regards this clone: Other DNA sequences of this sample code for an identical CDR3.

Authors' data handling: Amplifying reference gene primers gave estimates of nucleated cell counts. Method: immunoSEQ multiplex PCR; TCRdb's copy keeps in-frame clones and lacks some. V, J and clone size are taken as reported in that table, and D and trimming were inferred from the DNA itself. Of a few hundred thousand clones in the sample, approximately 86% were seen once. The V end was cut by 0 bases, the J end by 0 bases, with 4 bases between. The CDR3 has 14 residues. Germline V gene sequence: CDR1 SGDLS, CDR2 YYNGEE. What was sequenced was peripheral blood. The receptor was isolated from a woman in her 30s with acute or convalescent COVID-19. The chain joins TRBV9 to TRBJ2-1; D is undetermined. CDR3 DNA: TGTGCCAGCAGCGTAGCCAGCTCCTACAATGAGCAGTTCTTC. This gives the protein CASSVASSYNEQFF.